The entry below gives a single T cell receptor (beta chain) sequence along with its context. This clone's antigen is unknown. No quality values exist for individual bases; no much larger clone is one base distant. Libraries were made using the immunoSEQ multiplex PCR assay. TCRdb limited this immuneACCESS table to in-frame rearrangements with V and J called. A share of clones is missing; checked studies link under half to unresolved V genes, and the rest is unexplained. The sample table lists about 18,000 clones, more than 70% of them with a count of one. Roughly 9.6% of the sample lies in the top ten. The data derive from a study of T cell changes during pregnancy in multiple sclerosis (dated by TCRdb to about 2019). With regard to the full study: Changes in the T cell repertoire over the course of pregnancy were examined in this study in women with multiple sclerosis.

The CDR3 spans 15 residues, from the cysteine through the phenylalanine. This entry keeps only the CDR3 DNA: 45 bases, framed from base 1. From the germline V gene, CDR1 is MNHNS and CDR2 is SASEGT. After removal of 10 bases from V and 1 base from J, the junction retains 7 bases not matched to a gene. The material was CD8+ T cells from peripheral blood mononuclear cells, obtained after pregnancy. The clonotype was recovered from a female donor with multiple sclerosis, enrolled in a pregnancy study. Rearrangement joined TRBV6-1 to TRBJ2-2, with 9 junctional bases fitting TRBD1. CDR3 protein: CAIPGQGMNTGELFF. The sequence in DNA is TGTGCCATTCCCGGACAGGGGATGAACACCGGGGAGCTGTTTTTT.